A single sample gave rise to the 26 T cell receptor beta chains below, sequenced in a study of CXCR3-negative and CXCR3-positive naive CD8 T cells. Study-level findings and limits: When CXCR3-positive naive cells were set against CXCR3-negative naive cells, the former had more hydrophobic TRB CDR3s.

5' RACE that incorporated UMI labels was used to prepare the TRB cDNA libraries. TCRdb reprocessed the 5' RACE reads and stores each CDR3 protein as one record, lacking DNA. This specimen shows 60,000 to 70,000 distinct CDR3 sequences; the ten leading clones hold just over 0.7%. Which antigens these TCRs recognize remains unknown. The sample consisted of naive CXCR3+ CD8+ T cells from blood. Sample subset: CD45RO-CCR7+CD27+CD95- naive CD8+ T cells expressing CXCR3 (TNR3+). These receptors were taken from a human donor in good health. Some clones in this sample may be carry-over from other donors' samples.

This chain links TRBV28 with TRBJ1-1. Looked up from germline, CDR1 is MDHEN and CDR2 is SYDVKM. This CDR3 comprises 16 residues. CDR3 amino acids: CASSFPPGATNTEAFF.

J is TRBJ1-2 and V is TRBV28. Germline V gives CDR1 MDHEN, CDR2 SYDVKM. This CDR3 contains 13 residues. The CDR3 loop is CASSLDSNYGYTF.

The chain recombines TRBV2 with TRBJ2-7. CDR1 and CDR2 (germline): SNHLY, FYNNEI. This CDR3 spans 15 amino acids. The CDR3 here is CASSELSGRTYEQYF.

V and J are TRBV12-3 or TRBV12-4 and TRBJ2-2. The CDR3 is 12 residues long. CDR3 in amino acids: CASFGVSGELFF.

This sequence joins TRBV3-1 and TRBJ1-1; TCRdb outputs TRBD1, but without DNA this stays unchecked. The CDR3 consists of 13 residues. Germline loops: CDR1 LGHDT, CDR2 YNNKEL (reference sequence). The CDR3 sequence is CASSPGQHTEAFF.

The V and J genes are TRBV7-9 and TRBJ2-3; TCRdb designates TRBD1, a call that cannot be tested without DNA. From germline, CDR1 is SEHNR and CDR2 FQNEAQ (reference sequence). The CDR3 runs 13 residues. CDR3: CASSPPSTDTQYF.

The rearrangement joins TRBV3-1 to TRBJ2-3. The CDR3 is 13 residues long. CDR1 and CDR2 from the germline V gene are LGHDT and YNNKEL (reference sequence). The CDR3 sequence is CASSQDRTDTQYF.

The gene calls are TRBV11-2 and TRBJ1-1. The CDR3 consists of 14 residues. Germline V lookup: CDR1 SGHAT, CDR2 FQNNGV. CDR3: CASSVRTGNTEAFF.

The rearrangement uses TRBV29-1 and TRBJ1-1; as DNA is missing, the TRBD1 call by TCRdb cannot be tested. Germline loops: CDR1 SQVTM, CDR2 ANQGSEA. The CDR3 covers 12 residues. CDR3 sequence: CSAKAGTAEAFF.

This chain joins TRBV29-1 and TRBJ1-2. Germline lookup yields CDR1 SQVTM and CDR2 ANQGSEA. The CDR3 is 14 residues long. CDR3 residues: CSVEGSVGVYGYTF.

This rearrangement joins TRBV28 to TRBJ2-1. The CDR3 is made up of 13 amino acids. From germline, CDR1 is MDHEN and CDR2 SYDVKM. CDR3 sequence: CASSSAGVNEQFF.

This sequence joins TRBV29-1 and TRBJ2-3. Germline CDR1 SQVTM, CDR2 ANQGSEA. This CDR3 has 12 amino acids. The CDR3 loop is CSVDTFTDTRYF.

The genes are TRBV14 and TRBJ1-1; absent DNA, TCRdb's TRBD1 call cannot be checked. The germline V gene has CDR1 SGHDN and CDR2 FVKESK. This CDR3 has 14 amino acids. The CDR3 sequence is CASSLTRSYTEAFF.

The chain is built from TRBV10-3 and TRBJ2-4. CDR3 length: 15 residues. CDR1 and CDR2 (germline): ENHRY, SYGVKD. CDR3 amino acids: CAISESDPAKNIQYF.

The CDR3 is CASTLGPNYGYTF. V usage is TRBV23-1 and J usage is TRBJ1-2. TRBV23-1 counts as an open reading frame of uncertain function. This CDR3 contains 13 residues.

The chain combines TRBV28 with TRBJ1-2; lacking DNA, the TRBD1 call made by TCRdb goes unchecked. The V gene's germline CDR1 is MDHEN and CDR2 SYDVKM. This CDR3 spans 11 amino acids. The CDR3 region is CATRQDYGYTF.

CDR3 sequence reads: CASSHGLAGGNGNEQFF. The chain carries TRBV5-4 and TRBJ2-1; TCRdb gives TRBD2 as the D gene, but with no DNA this cannot be confirmed. The CDR3 is 17 amino acids. CDR1 and CDR2 from the germline V gene are SGHNT and YYREEE (reference sequence).

This chain joins TRBV20-1 and TRBJ2-1; TCRdb picks TRBD1, but there is no DNA to check that call. The CDR3 contains 14 residues. CDR1 and CDR2 (germline): DFQATT, SNEGSKA (reference sequence). CDR3: CSARVRGVRNEQFF.

This chain uses TRBV29-1 with TRBJ1-2. The CDR3 runs 11 residues. In germline, CDR1 is SQVTM, CDR2 ANQGSEA. This chain's CDR3 is CSVEHSYGYTF.

The CDR3 spells CASITENTEAFF. This chain uses TRBV2 with TRBJ1-1. This CDR3 contains 12 residues. Germline lookup yields CDR1 SNHLY and CDR2 FYNNEI.

V gene TRBV7-3 combines with J gene TRBJ1-1; TCRdb selects TRBD1, and the lack of DNA leaves this call unchecked. CDR3 size: 18 residues. Germline CDR1 SGHTA, CDR2 FQGTGA. The CDR3: CASSLMPLGQGKNTEAFF.

This chain uses TRBV4-2 with TRBJ1-6; checking the TCRdb D call of TRBD1 is not possible without DNA. Germline V gene sequence: CDR1 LGHNA, CDR2 YNFKEQ. The CDR3 is 15 residues long. This CDR3 reads CASSTGGDEGSPLHF.

The V and J genes are TRBV7-2 and TRBJ2-3; TCRdb calls TRBD2, which cannot be checked without DNA. There are 15 residues in the CDR3. CDR1 and CDR2 from the germline V gene are SGHTA and FQGNSA. The CDR3 sequence is CASSLGGRGPDTQYF.

The chain joins TRBV7-6 to TRBJ2-3. This CDR3 has 14 residues. The germline CDR1 and CDR2 sequences are SGHVS and FNYEAQ. CDR3 sequence reads: CASSLIIGTDTQYF.

This clonotype is medium-sized (0.01 to 0.1%) by frequency. The chain couples TRBV7-6 to TRBJ2-7. CDR1 SGHVS and CDR2 FNYEAQ come from the germline V gene. CDR3 size: 11 residues. The chain's CDR3 is CASSSTAEQYF.

The rearrangement joins TRBV4-2 to TRBJ2-1; TCRdb reports TRBD2, a call that lacks DNA to check it against. The CDR3 is 16 amino acids. CDR1 LGHNA and CDR2 YNFKEQ come from the germline V gene. CDR3 amino acids: CASSQDRAAGGNEQFF.